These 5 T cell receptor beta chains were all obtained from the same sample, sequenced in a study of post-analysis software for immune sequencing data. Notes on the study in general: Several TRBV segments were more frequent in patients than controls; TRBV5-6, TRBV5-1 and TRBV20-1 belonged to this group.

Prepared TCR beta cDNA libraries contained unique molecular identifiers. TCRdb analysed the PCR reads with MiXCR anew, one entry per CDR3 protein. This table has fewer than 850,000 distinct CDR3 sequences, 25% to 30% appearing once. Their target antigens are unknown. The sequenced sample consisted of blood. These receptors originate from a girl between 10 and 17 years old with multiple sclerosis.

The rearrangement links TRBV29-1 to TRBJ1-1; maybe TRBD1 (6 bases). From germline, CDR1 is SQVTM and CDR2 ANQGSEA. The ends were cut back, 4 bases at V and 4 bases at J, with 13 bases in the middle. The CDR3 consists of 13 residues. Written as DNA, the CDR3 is TGCAGCGTTGGGGAAGGGGGAGGCACTGAAGCTTTCTTT. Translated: CSVGEGGGTEAFF.

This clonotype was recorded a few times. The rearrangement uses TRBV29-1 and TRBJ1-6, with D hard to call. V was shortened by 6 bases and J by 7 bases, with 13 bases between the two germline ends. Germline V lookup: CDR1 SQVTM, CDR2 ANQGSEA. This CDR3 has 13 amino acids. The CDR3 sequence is CSVGRTENSPLHF. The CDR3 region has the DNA TGCAGCGTGGGCAGGACTGAGAATTCACCCCTCCACTTT. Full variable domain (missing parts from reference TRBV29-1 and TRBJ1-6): SAVISQKPSRDICQRGTSLTIQCQVDSQVTMMFWYRQQPGQSLTLIATANQGSEATYESGFVIDKFPISRPNLTFSTLTVSNMSPEDSSIYLCSVGRTENSPLHFGNGTRLTVT.

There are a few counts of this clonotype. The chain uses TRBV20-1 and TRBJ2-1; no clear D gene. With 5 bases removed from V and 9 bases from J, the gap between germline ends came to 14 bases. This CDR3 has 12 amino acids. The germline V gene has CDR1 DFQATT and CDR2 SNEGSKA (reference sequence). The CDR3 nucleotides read TGCAGTGCTTTCCGAGGCGGAATTGAGCAGTTCTTC. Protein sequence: CSAFRGGIEQFF.

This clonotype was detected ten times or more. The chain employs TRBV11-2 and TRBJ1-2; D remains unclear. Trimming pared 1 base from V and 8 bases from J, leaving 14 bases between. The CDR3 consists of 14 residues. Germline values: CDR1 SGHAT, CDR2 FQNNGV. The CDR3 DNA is TGTGCCAGCAGCTTAGGGTCGAACCGCCAGGGCTACACCTTC. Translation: CASSLGSNRQGYTF.

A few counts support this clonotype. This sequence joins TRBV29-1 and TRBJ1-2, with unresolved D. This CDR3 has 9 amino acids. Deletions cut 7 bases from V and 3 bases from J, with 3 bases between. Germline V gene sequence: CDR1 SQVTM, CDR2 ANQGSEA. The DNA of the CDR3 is TGCAGCGGGGACTATGGCTACACCTTC. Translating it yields CSGDYGYTF.